This T cell receptor (beta chain) stems from a study of CD8 T cells in Susac syndrome. Sequencing of TCR beta drew on CD8+ and CD4+ T cells from blood. Study-wide results and limits: The study admitted that it had a relatively small number of individuals in its TCR sequencing and HLA analysis. Clonal expansion was missing from Susac syndrome CD4+ T cell repertoires.

The authors reverse transcribed roughly 0.5 to 1 ug RNA with random hexamers. Amplification of TCR beta CDR3 by immunoSEQ multiplex PCR spanned 54 Vbeta and 13 Jbeta. One entry per CDR3 protein results from TCRdb running MiXCR on the immunoSEQ multiplex PCR reads. This table holds around 170,000 distinct CDR3 sequences, 95% found once. As regards this clonotype: Its antigen is unidentified.

This receptor was taken from a human donor with Susac syndrome. Specimen: CD4+ T cells from PBMCs.

CDR3 nucleotides: TGTGCCAGCAGCGGAAAGCGGGGTGTCACAGATACGCAGTATTTT. Translation gives CASSGKRGVTDTQYF. The chain couples TRBV21-1 to TRBJ2-3. TRBV21-1 is a pseudogene. The CDR3 is 15 residues long.